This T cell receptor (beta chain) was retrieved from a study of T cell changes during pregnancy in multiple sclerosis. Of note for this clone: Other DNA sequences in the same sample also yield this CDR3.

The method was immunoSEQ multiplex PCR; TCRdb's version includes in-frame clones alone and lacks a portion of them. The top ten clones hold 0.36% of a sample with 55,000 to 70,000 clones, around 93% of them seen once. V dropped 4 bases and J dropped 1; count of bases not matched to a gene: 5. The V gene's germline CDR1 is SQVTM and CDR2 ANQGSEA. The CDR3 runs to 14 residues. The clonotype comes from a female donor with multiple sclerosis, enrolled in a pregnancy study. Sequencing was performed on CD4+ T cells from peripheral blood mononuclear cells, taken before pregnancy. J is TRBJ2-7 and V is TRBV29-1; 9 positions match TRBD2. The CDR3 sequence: CSVGSSGRSYEQYF. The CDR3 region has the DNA TGCAGCGTTGGTAGTAGCGGGAGATCCTACGAGCAGTACTTC.